One and the same sample provided the 24 T cell receptor beta chains below, sequenced in a study of blood T cell repertoires in COVID-19. Clones were read by immunoSEQ multiplex PCR, and TCRdb kept only the in-frame ones, dropping some. Of about 50,000 clones in the sample, just over 85% were seen once. The sample comprised peripheral blood. These receptors all stem from a woman older than 75 with COVID-19, enrolled during active disease.

The V call is TRBV19, the J call TRBJ2-3, with 14 bases identical to TRBD2. Germline V gene sequence: CDR1 LNHDA, CDR2 SQIVND (reference sequence). This CDR3 has 18 residues. V trimming: 4 bases; J trimming: 3 bases; junction bases outside the gene matches: 9. The CDR3 DNA sequence: TGTGCCAGTAGTAGCGGGACTAGCGGGAGCCTTGGGACAGATACGCAGTATTTT. Translating gives CASSSGTSGSLGTDTQYF.

This sequence joins TRBV3-1 (or the pseudogene TRBV3-2) and TRBJ2-4; D gene unclear. This CDR3 spans 16 amino acids. V was cut by 1 base and J by 0 bases, with 10 bases left in between. CDR1 and CDR2 from the germline V gene are LGHDT and YNNKEL (reference sequence). CDR3 DNA: TGTGCCAGCAGCCAAGCTGCAGCGACAGCCAAAAACATTCAGTACTTC. Encoded protein: CASSQAAATAKNIQYF.

About this clone: Other DNA sequences in the sample encode the same CDR3. The CDR3 sequence: CASSYSQGSNQPQHF. CDR3 sequence (DNA): TGTGCCAGCAGTTACTCGCAGGGTAGCAATCAGCCCCAGCATTTT. The V call is TRBV6-5, the J call TRBJ1-5; D may be TRBD1 (5 bases). The CDR3 has 15 residues. The V gene's germline CDR1 is MNHEY and CDR2 SVGAGI. V dropped 0 bases and J dropped 0 bases, with 6 bases sitting between them.

This clone appeared a few times. The rearrangement links TRBV12-3 or TRBV12-4 to TRBJ1-2; D unclear. V was clipped by 5 bases and J by 6 bases, with 4 bases between them. The CDR3 totals 10 residues. This CDR3 is CASSRDGYTF. The CDR3 nucleotides are TGTGCCAGCAGTCGGGATGGCTACACCTTC.

The gene calls are TRBV6-5 and TRBJ2-2; TRBD1 matches 8 bases. CDR1 and CDR2 (germline): MNHEY, SVGAGI. Germline trimming cut 1 base from V and 7 bases from J; bases unmatched to any gene: 5. The CDR3 contains 15 residues. DNA of the CDR3: TGTGCCAGCAGTTACTTCAGGGGGCAGGGCGGGGAGCTGTTTTTT. It encodes CASSYFRGQGGELFF.

The rearrangement uses TRBV6-2 or TRBV6-3 and TRBJ1-5; no clear D gene. CDR3 length: 14 residues. The germline V gene encodes CDR1 MNHEY and CDR2 SVGEGT. Trimming removed 0 bases from V and 2 bases from J, with 5 bases in between. For the CDR3, the DNA is TGTGCCAGCAGTTACTCGAGCGGCAATCAGCCCCAGCATTTT. Amino acid sequence: CASSYSSGNQPQHF.

The chain links TRBV9 to TRBJ2-3, with TRBD2 identical over 13 bases. V was pared by 3 bases and J by 5 bases, with 6 bases of the junction left unmatched. Germline lookup yields CDR1 SGDLS and CDR2 YYNGEE. This CDR3 comprises 16 residues. CDR3 amino acids: CASSGRLAGGKDTQYF. CDR3 in DNA: TGTGCCAGCAGCGGAAGACTAGCGGGAGGTAAAGATACGCAGTATTTT. Together with reference TRBV9 and TRBJ2-3, the CDR3 gives the full variable domain: DSGVTQTPKHLITATGQRVTLRCSPRSGDLSVYWYQQSLDQGLQFLIQYYNGEERAKGNILERFSAQQFPDLHSELNLSSLELGDSALYFCASSGRLAGGKDTQYFGPGTRLTVL.

A word on this clone: Within the sample, other DNA sequences also encode this same CDR3. V gene TRBV4-1 combines with J gene TRBJ1-5; no reliable D call. The CDR3 runs 13 residues. The germline V gene encodes CDR1 MGHRA and CDR2 YSYEKL. V dropped 5 bases and J dropped 4 bases, with 9 bases sitting between them. The CDR3 DNA sequence: TGCGCCAGCAGCTCCCAGGCGAATCAGCCCCAGCATTTT. This translates into CASSSQANQPQHF.

The chain uses TRBV7-8 and TRBJ1-5; possible D gene TRBD1, 5 bases. This CDR3 has 14 residues. The germline V gene encodes CDR1 SGHVS and CDR2 FQNEAQ. Trimming removed 6 bases from V and 1 base from J, with 10 bases in between. The CDR3 DNA follows: TGTGCCAGCAGTATCGACAGAAGCAATCAGCCCCAGCATTTT. This encodes CASSIDRSNQPQHF. Together with reference TRBV7-8 and TRBJ1-5, the CDR3 gives the full variable domain: GAGVSQSPRYKVAKRGQDVALRCDPISGHVSLFWYQQALGQGPEFLTYFQNEAQLDKSGLPSDRFFAERPEGSVSTLKIQRTQQEDSAVYLCASSIDRSNQPQHFGDGTRLSIL.

The gene calls are TRBV15 and TRBJ1-2, with 9 bases that match TRBD1. V shed 0 bases and J 8 bases; nucleotides not matched to a gene: 7. This CDR3 is built from 15 residues. The V gene's germline CDR1 is LNHNV and CDR2 YYDKDF (reference sequence). The CDR3 coding sequence is TGTGCCACCAGCAGAGATAGCAGGACAGGGGAGGGCTACACCTTC. This gives the protein CATSRDSRTGEGYTF.

The chain joins TRBV5-1 to TRBJ1-5; no definite D call. The germline CDR1 and CDR2 sequences are SGHRS and YFSETQ. V lost 5 bases and J lost 2, with 11 bases in between. The CDR3 is 14 residues long. The chain's CDR3 is CASRSEAGNQPQHF. CDR3 nucleotide sequence: TGCGCCAGCAGGTCCGAGGCCGGCAATCAGCCCCAGCATTTT.

This rearrangement joins TRBV9 to TRBJ2-7, with a possible D match to TRBD1 (5 bases). The CDR3 spans 14 residues. Germline assignment: CDR1 SGDLS and CDR2 YYNGEE. The ends were cut back, 0 bases at V and 6 bases at J, with 13 bases in the middle. The CDR3 DNA sequence: TGTGCCAGCAGCGTAGATGCCAGGGTAGGCGAGCAGTACTTC. Translated: CASSVDARVGEQYF.

This clone was recorded once. The chain recombines TRBV30 with TRBJ1-2, with D possibly matching TRBD1 (6 bases). V shed 8 bases and J shed 6 bases, with 19 bases lying between them. The CDR3 sequence is 13 residues long. In germline, CDR1 is GTSNPN, CDR2 SVGIG (reference sequence). The CDR3 DNA follows: TGTGCCCGTAGTAGGGGGGGCAGCGATGGCTACACCTTC. Its protein product is CARSRGGSDGYTF.

This chain connects TRBV28 to TRBJ1-2; D perhaps matches TRBD1 (5 bases). V was shortened by 7 bases and J by 6 bases, with 15 bases between the two germline ends. CDR1 and CDR2 from the germline V gene are MDHEN and SYDVKM. This CDR3 spans 13 amino acids. CDR3 nucleotides: TGTGCCAGCACGACATCAGGGTCACATGGCTACACCTTC. It encodes CASTTSGSHGYTF.

The chain combines TRBV6-2 or TRBV6-3 with TRBJ2-7; 11 bases map to TRBD1. This CDR3 is built from 15 residues. With 5 bases clipped from V and 3 bases from J, the junction kept 6 bases outside the gene matches. From germline, CDR1 is MNHEY and CDR2 SVGEGT. DNA for the CDR3: TGTGCCAGCAGTGGTACCGGGACAGGGGGCTACGAGCAGTACTTC. Its protein is CASSGTGTGGYEQYF.

The chain joins TRBV7-2 to TRBJ1-2; 7 positions agree with TRBD1. The CDR3 loop spans 13 amino acids. With 5 bases clipped from V and 11 bases from J, the junction kept 11 bases outside the gene matches. In germline, CDR1 is SGHTA, CDR2 FQGNSA. The CDR3: CASSPRTGLGYTF. In DNA, the CDR3 is TGTGCCAGCAGCCCACGGACAGGTTTAGGGTACACCTTC.

The chain couples TRBV7-6 to TRBJ2-3, with 7 bases identical to TRBD2. Germline CDR1 is SGHVS and CDR2 is FNYEAQ. Germline trimming cut 2 bases from V and 2 bases from J; bases unmatched to any gene: 10. CDR3 length: 17 residues. DNA of the CDR3: TGTGCCAGCAGCTTATTCGGACTAGAACTTTCCACAGATACGCAGTATTTT. Its protein is CASSLFGLELSTDTQYF.

The V and J genes are TRBV7-9 and TRBJ2-1; 9 bases fit TRBD2. Germline lookup yields CDR1 SEHNR and CDR2 FQNEAQ (reference sequence). The V gene end was trimmed by 6 bases and the J gene end by 4 bases; junction bases not matched to a gene: 7. The CDR3 is 15 amino acids. Written as DNA, the CDR3 is TGTGCCAGCAGTTCACCAGCGGGAGGATACAATGAGCAGTTCTTC. Protein: CASSSPAGGYNEQFF.

The V and J genes are TRBV19 and TRBJ1-3; unclear D gene. The CDR3 contains 13 residues. Germline V gene sequence: CDR1 LNHDA, CDR2 SQIVND (reference sequence). Deletions cut 1 base from V and 5 bases from J, with 6 bases between. The CDR3 reads CASSIAGRNTIYF. The CDR3 region has the DNA TGTGCCAGTAGTATAGCCGGGAGAAACACCATATATTTT. Supplemented by reference TRBV19 and TRBJ1-3, the full variable domain reads DGGITQSPKYLFRKEGQNVTLSCEQNLNHDAMYWYRQDPGQGLRLIYYSQIVNDFQKGDIAEGYSVSREKKESFPLTVTSAQKNPTAFYLCASSIAGRNTIYFGEGSWLTVV.

The chain has TRBV6-5 and TRBJ2-1, with 9 bases matching TRBD1. J lost 2 bases, V lost 6 bases, and 5 bases had no gene match. CDR1 and CDR2 from the germline V gene are MNHEY and SVGAGI. The CDR3 is made up of 15 amino acids. This CDR3 is CASSLDRGPYNEQFF. CDR3 DNA: TGTGCCAGCAGCCTGGACAGGGGCCCCTACAATGAGCAGTTCTTC.

A few counts support this clone. The CDR3: CASSVGGRISEKLFF. The CDR3 nucleotides are TGTGCCAGCAGCGTAGGGGGCAGGATTAGTGAAAAACTGTTTTTT. The V call is TRBV9, the J call TRBJ1-4; D possibly corresponds to TRBD1 (5 bases). V was cut by 0 bases and J by 7 bases, with 13 bases left in between. The length of the CDR3 is 15 residues. CDR1 and CDR2 (germline): SGDLS, YYNGEE.

The chain couples TRBV28 to TRBJ2-1; D is possibly TRBD2 (6 bases). V was trimmed by 7 bases and J by 3 bases, leaving 16 bases between them. Germline V gene lookup returns CDR1 MDHEN and CDR2 SYDVKM. The CDR3 extends over 15 amino acids. CDR3 in amino acids: CASTPGDRRYNEQFF. The CDR3 nucleotides are TGTGCCAGCACCCCGGGGGACCGGCGCTACAATGAGCAGTTCTTC.

This chain joins TRBV27 and TRBJ1-5, with D perhaps TRBD1 (5 bases). Trimming removed 0 bases at V and 2 bases at J, with 8 bases between. Germline V gives CDR1 MNHEY, CDR2 SMNVEV (reference sequence). The CDR3 runs to 15 residues. The CDR3 DNA reads TGTGCCAGCAGTTTATCGGGACTAGGCAATCAGCCCCAGCATTTT. This sequence encodes CASSLSGLGNQPQHF.

The rearrangement joins TRBV5-1 to TRBJ2-3; TRBD1 matches 10 bases. Germline lookup yields CDR1 SGHRS and CDR2 YFSETQ. The CDR3 contains 16 residues. Trimming took 4 bases from V and 2 from J; bases not matched to a gene: 7. CDR3 region: CASSQGQGIFTDTQYF. CDR3 in DNA: TGCGCCAGCAGCCAGGGACAGGGGATTTTCACAGATACGCAGTATTTT.